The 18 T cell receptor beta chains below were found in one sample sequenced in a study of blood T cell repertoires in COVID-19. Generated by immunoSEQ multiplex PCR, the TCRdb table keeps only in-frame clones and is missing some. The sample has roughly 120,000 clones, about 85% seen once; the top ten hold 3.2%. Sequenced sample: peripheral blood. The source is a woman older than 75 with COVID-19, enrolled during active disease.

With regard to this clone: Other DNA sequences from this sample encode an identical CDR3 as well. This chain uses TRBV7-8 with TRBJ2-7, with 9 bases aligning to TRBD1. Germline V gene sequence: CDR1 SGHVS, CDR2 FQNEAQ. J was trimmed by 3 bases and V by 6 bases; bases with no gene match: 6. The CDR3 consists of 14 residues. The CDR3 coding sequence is TGTGCCAGCAGTAACCGGGACAGGGACTACGAGCAGTACTTC. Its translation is CASSNRDRDYEQYF.

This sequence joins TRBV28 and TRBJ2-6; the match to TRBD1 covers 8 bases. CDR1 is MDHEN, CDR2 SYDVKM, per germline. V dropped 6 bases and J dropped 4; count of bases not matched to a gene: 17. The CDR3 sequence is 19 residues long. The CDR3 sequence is CASSPAGGEVKTGANVLTF. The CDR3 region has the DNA TGTGCCAGCAGCCCAGCAGGGGGCGAAGTGAAAACCGGGGCCAACGTCCTGACTTTC.

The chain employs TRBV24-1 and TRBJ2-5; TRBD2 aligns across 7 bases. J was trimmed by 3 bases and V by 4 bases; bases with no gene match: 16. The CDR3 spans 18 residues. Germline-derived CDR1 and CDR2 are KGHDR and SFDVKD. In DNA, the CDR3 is TGTGCCACCAGTGACAATGGTGGCAGGACTAGTAACGAAGAGACCCAGTACTTC. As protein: CATSDNGGRTSNEETQYF.

The CDR3 DNA is TGTGCCATATCCGCCGGGACAAATAATTCACCCCTCCACTTT. It is translated as CAISAGTNNSPLHF. The chain uses TRBV10-3 and TRBJ1-6; D might be TRBD1 (6 bases). The ends were cut back, 9 bases at V and 5 bases at J, with 14 bases in the middle. The germline V gene encodes CDR1 ENHRY and CDR2 SYGVKD. CDR3 length: 14 amino acids.

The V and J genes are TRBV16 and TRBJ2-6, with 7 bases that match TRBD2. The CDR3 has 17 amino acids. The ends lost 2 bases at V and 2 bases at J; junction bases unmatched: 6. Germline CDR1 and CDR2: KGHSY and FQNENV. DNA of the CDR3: TGTGCCAGCAGCCAACGGGGGGTAAAAGCTGGGGCCAACGTCCTGACTTTC. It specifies CASSQRGVKAGANVLTF.

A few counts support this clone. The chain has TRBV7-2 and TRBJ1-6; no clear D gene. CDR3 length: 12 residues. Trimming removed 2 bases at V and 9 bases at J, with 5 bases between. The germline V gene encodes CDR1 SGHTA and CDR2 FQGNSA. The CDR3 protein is CASSLNSSPLHF. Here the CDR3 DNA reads TGTGCCAGCAGCTTAAATAGTTCACCCCTCCACTTT. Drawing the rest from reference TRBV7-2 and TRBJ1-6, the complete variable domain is GAGVSQSPSNKVTEKGKDVELRCDPISGHTALYWYRQSLGQGLEFLIYFQGNSAPDKSGLPSDRFSAERTGGSVSTLTIQRTQQEDSAVYLCASSLNSSPLHFGNGTRLTVT.

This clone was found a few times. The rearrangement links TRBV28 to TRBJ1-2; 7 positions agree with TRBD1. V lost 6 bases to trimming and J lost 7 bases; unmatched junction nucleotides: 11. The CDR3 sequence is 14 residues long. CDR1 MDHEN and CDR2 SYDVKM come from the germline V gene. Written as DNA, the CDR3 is TGTGCCAGCAGCATGACGGACAGGCTTCGTGGCTACACCTTC. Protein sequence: CASSMTDRLRGYTF.

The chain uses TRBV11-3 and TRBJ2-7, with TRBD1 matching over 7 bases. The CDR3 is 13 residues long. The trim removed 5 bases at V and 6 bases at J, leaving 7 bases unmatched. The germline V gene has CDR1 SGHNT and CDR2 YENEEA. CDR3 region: CASSLLPGGEQYF. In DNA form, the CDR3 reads TGTGCCAGCAGCCTTTTGCCAGGGGGCGAGCAGTACTTC.

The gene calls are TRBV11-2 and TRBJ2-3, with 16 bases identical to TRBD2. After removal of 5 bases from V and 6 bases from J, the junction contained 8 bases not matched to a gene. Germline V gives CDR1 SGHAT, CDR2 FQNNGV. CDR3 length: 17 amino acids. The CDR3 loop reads CASSPGTSGRAGDTQYF. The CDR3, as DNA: TGTGCCAGCAGCCCGGGGACTAGCGGGAGGGCAGGGGATACGCAGTATTTT. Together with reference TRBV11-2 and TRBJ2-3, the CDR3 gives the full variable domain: EAGVAQSPRYKIIEKRQSVAFWCNPISGHATLYWYQQILGQGPKLLIQFQNNGVVDDSQLPKDRFSAERLKGVDSTLKIQPAKLEDSAVYLCASSPGTSGRAGDTQYFGPGTRLTVL.

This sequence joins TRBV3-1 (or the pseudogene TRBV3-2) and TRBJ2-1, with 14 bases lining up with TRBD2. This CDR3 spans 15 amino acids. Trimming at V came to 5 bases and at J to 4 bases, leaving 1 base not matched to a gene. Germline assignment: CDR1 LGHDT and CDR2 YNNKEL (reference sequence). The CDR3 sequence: CASSWTSGGYNEQFF. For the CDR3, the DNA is TGTGCCAGCAGCTGGACTAGCGGGGGGTACAATGAGCAGTTCTTC.

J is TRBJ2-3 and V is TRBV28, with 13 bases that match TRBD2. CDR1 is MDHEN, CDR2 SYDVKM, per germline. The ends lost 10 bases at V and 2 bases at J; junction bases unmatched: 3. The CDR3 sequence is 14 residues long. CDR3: CATGTSGVTDTQYF. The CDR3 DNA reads TGTGCCACCGGGACTAGCGGGGTCACAGATACGCAGTATTTT.

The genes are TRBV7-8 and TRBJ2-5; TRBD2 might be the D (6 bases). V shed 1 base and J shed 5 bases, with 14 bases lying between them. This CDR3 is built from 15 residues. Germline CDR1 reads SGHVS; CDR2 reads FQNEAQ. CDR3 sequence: CASSLGDFGGETQYF. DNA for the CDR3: TGTGCCAGCAGCTTAGGGGATTTTGGGGGGGAGACCCAGTACTTC.

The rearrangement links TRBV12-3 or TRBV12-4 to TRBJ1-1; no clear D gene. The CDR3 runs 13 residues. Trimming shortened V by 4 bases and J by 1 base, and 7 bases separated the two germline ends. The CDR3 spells CASSSYRNTEAFF. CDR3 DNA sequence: TGTGCCAGCAGTTCCTACAGGAACACTGAAGCTTTCTTT.

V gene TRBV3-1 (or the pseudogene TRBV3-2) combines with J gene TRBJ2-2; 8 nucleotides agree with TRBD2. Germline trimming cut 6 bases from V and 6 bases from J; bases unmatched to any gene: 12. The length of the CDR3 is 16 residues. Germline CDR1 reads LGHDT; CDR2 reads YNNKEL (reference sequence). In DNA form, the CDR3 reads TGTGCCAGCAGGCCGACGAGCGGGAGAGTCGCCGGGGAGCTGTTTTTT. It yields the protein CASRPTSGRVAGELFF.

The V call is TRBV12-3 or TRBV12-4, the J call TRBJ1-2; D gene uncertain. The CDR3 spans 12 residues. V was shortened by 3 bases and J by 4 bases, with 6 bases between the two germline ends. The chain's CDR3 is CASSFNFYGYTF. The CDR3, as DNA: TGTGCCAGCAGTTTTAATTTCTATGGCTACACCTTC.

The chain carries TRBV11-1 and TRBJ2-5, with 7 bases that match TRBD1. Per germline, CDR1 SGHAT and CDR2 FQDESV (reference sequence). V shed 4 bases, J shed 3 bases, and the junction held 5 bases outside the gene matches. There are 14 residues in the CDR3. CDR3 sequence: CASSWGQKKETQYF. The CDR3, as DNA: TGTGCCAGCAGCTGGGGACAGAAAAAAGAGACCCAGTACTTC.

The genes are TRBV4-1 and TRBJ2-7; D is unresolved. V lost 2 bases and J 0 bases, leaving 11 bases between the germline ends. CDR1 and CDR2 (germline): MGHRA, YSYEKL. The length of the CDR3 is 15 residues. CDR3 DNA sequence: TGCGCCAGCAGCCAAACGGCAGGCGACTCCTACGAGCAGTACTTC. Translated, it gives CASSQTAGDSYEQYF.

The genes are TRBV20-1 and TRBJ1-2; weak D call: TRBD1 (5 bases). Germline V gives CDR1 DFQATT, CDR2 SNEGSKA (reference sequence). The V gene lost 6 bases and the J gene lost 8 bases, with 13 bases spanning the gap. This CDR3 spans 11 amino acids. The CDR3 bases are TGCAGTGCCGACCTCCAGGGCGGCTACACCTTC. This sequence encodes CSADLQGGYTF.